The next 18 T cell receptor beta chains were all read from a single sample in a study of cytomegalovirus exposure and HLA in healthy donors. PCR was performed using 60 Vbeta and 13 Jbeta primers. Clones were sequenced by immunoSEQ multiplex PCR, and TCRdb holds only the in-frame ones, with some missing. This table holds 150,000 to 200,000 clones, around three quarters found once. Sequencing was carried out using PBMCs. The receptors stem from a woman in her 40s in good health and CMV-seronegative.

The J gene is TRBJ1-1, the V gene TRBV27, with TRBD1 as a possible D gene (6 bases). The CDR3 runs to 14 residues. V lost 6 bases, J lost 2 bases, and 13 bases lay in between. The germline gives CDR1 MNHEY, CDR2 SMNVEV (reference sequence). Here the CDR3 DNA reads TGTGCCAGCAGACAACAGGGCCCTAACACTGAAGCTTTCTTT. It codes for CASRQQGPNTEAFF.

This rearrangement joins TRBV19 to TRBJ2-7; D call uncertain. The CDR3 extends over 14 amino acids. Germline CDR1 LNHDA, CDR2 SQIVND (reference sequence). V was clipped by 5 bases and J by 0 bases, with 11 bases between them. This CDR3 reads CASSLRTDSYEQYF. The CDR3 DNA sequence: TGTGCCAGTAGTCTTCGAACAGACTCCTACGAGCAGTACTTC.

The V gene is TRBV19, the J gene TRBJ1-1; D call uncertain. CDR3 length: 14 residues. Trimming cost V 1 base and J 1 base, with 7 bases left between them. CDR1 and CDR2 from the germline V gene are LNHDA and SQIVND (reference sequence). CDR3: CASSIGGKNTEAFF. DNA for the CDR3: TGTGCCAGTAGTATAGGAGGGAAGAACACTGAAGCTTTCTTT.

This chain links TRBV7-9 with TRBJ1-4, with a possible D match to TRBD1 (5 bases). CDR3 size: 15 residues. Trimming cost V 1 base and J 2 bases, with 8 bases left between them. CDR1 and CDR2 (germline): SEHNR, FQNEAQ (reference sequence). The CDR3 region is CASSLDPGTNEKLFF. The CDR3 bases are TGTGCCAGCAGCTTAGATCCAGGGACTAATGAAAAACTGTTTTTT.

The V gene is TRBV28, the J gene TRBJ2-7; D unclear. Germline assignment: CDR1 MDHEN and CDR2 SYDVKM. Trimming cost V 1 base and J 4 bases, with 5 bases left between them. CDR3 size: 12 residues. The CDR3 DNA follows: TGTGCCAGCAGTTTATATCCTTACGAGCAGTACTTC. It encodes CASSLYPYEQYF. Complete variable domain (other parts from reference TRBV28 and TRBJ2-7): DVKVTQSSRYLVKRTGEKVFLECVQDMDHENMFWYRQDPGLGLRLIYFSYDVKMKEKGDIPEGYSVSREKKERFSLILESASTNQTSMYLCASSLYPYEQYFGPGTRLTVT.

The chain has TRBV5-6 and TRBJ2-7, with D possibly TRBD2 on 8 matching bases. CDR3 length: 14 residues. Per germline, CDR1 SGHDT and CDR2 YYEEEE. V lost 4 bases, J lost 7 bases, and 18 bases lay in between. The CDR3 here is CASSLGGGGREQYF. DNA of the CDR3: TGTGCCAGCAGCCTGGGAGGGGGCGGGAGGGAGCAGTACTTC.

This clone has more than one count but fewer than ten. This chain connects TRBV6-1 to TRBJ1-1; D is unresolved. Trimming left V 8 bases short and J 4 bases short, with 20 bases between. Germline CDR1 and CDR2: MNHNS and SASEGT. The CDR3 covers 15 residues. The CDR3 region has the DNA TGTGCCAGCTTGGCTCGCGAGACTTTAGCCACTGAAGCTTTCTTT. It translates to CASLARETLATEAFF.

V is TRBV18 and J is TRBJ2-7; 9 bases fit TRBD1. Germline assignment: CDR1 KGHSH and CDR2 LQKENI. V lost 3 bases to trimming and J lost 5 bases; unmatched junction nucleotides: 5. The CDR3 loop spans 14 amino acids. Here the CDR3 DNA reads TGTGCCAGCTCACCGCCGGGACAGGGACACGAGCAGTACTTC. Translated: CASSPPGQGHEQYF.

CDR3 bases: TGTGCCAGCTCACCACCGGGACAGGCCTCCAATGAGCAGTTCTTC. Translated: CASSPPGQASNEQFF. J is TRBJ2-1 and V is TRBV18, with 8 bases identical to TRBD1. V trimming: 0 bases; J trimming: 6 bases; junction bases outside the gene matches: 4. CDR1 and CDR2 (germline): KGHSH, LQKENI. CDR3 length: 15 residues.

This clone was found once. This chain's CDR3 is CASSLETSAGTGELFF. CDR3 coding DNA: TGCGCCAGCAGCCTCGAGACTAGCGCGGGCACCGGGGAGCTGTTTTTT. The genes are TRBV4-1 and TRBJ2-2; TRBD2 agrees at 8 bases. This CDR3 has 16 amino acids. Trimming cost V 4 bases and J 4 bases; bases outside gene matches: 8. Germline-derived CDR1 and CDR2 are MGHRA and YSYEKL.

About this clone: Other DNA sequences from this sample encode an identical CDR3 as well. The chain links TRBV5-1 to TRBJ2-3; the match to TRBD2 covers 10 bases. V lost 2 bases and J lost 1; bases outside the gene matches: 1. Germline V gives CDR1 SGHRS, CDR2 YFSETQ. The CDR3 spans 15 residues. In nucleotides, the CDR3 is TGCGCCAGCAGCTTAGGGACTAGCGGCACAGATACGCAGTATTTT. Residues: CASSLGTSGTDTQYF. Together with reference TRBV5-1 and TRBJ2-3, the CDR3 gives the full variable domain: KAGVTQTPRYLIKTRGQQVTLSCSPISGHRSVSWYQQTPGQGLQFLFEYFSETQRNKGNFPGRFSGRQFSNSRSEMNVSTLELGDSALYLCASSLGTSGTDTQYFGPGTRLTVL.

This chain joins TRBV4-1 and TRBJ2-7; 8 nucleotides match TRBD2. The germline V gene encodes CDR1 MGHRA and CDR2 YSYEKL. After removal of 0 bases from V and 8 bases from J, the junction contained 6 bases not matched to a gene. The CDR3 is 14 amino acids. In DNA, the CDR3 is TGCGCCAGCAGCCAAGATAGCGGGACTATGAAGCAGTACTTC. Protein: CASSQDSGTMKQYF.

This chain uses TRBV5-4 with TRBJ2-4; no definite D call. This CDR3 is built from 16 residues. The V end lost 5 bases, the J end lost 1 base, and 16 bases lay between the germline ends. Germline CDR1 and CDR2: SGHNT and YYREEE (reference sequence). For the CDR3, the DNA is TGTGCCAGCAGTCCGGTTCGGGTTCTGGCCAAAAACATTCAGTACTTC. As protein: CASSPVRVLAKNIQYF.

The chain employs TRBV5-1 and TRBJ1-4; TRBD1 matches 8 bases. The CDR3 covers 14 residues. J was trimmed by 7 bases and V by 3 bases; bases with no gene match: 5. Germline V gene data show CDR1 as SGHRS and CDR2 as YFSETQ. CDR3 DNA sequence: TGCGCCAGCAGCTCGACAGGGGTGGGTGAAAAACTGTTTTTT. It specifies CASSSTGVGEKLFF.

V usage is TRBV18 and J usage is TRBJ2-5; TRBD1 agrees at 9 bases. Germline lookup yields CDR1 KGHSH and CDR2 LQKENI. This CDR3 is 15 amino acids long. After removal of 2 bases from V and 3 bases from J, the junction contained 4 bases not matched to a gene. The CDR3 DNA is TGTGCCAGCTCACCAGGGACAGGGACAAAAGAGACCCAGTACTTC. Protein product: CASSPGTGTKETQYF.

The genes are TRBV6-1 and TRBJ1-4, with TRBD1 matching over 7 bases. This CDR3 is 15 amino acids long. Unmatched junction bases numbered 3, after V lost 0 bases and J lost 5 bases. Germline CDR1 and CDR2: MNHNS and SASEGT. CDR3: CASSEASGGNEKLFF. The CDR3 bases are TGTGCCAGCAGTGAAGCATCAGGGGGGAATGAAAAACTGTTTTTT.

The chain couples TRBV7-9 to TRBJ2-3, with D possibly being TRBD1 (5 bases). Trimming left V 1 base short and J 0 bases short, with 11 bases between. The germline gives CDR1 SEHNR, CDR2 FQNEAQ (reference sequence). This CDR3 spans 16 amino acids. The CDR3 spells CASSLDLTASTDTQYF. The CDR3 nucleotides are TGTGCCAGCAGCTTAGACCTGACAGCTAGCACAGATACGCAGTATTTT. Combining the CDR3 with reference TRBV7-9 and TRBJ2-3 gives the whole variable domain DTGVSQNPRHKITKRGQNVTFRCDPISEHNRLYWYRQTLGQGPEFLTYFQNEAQLEKSRLLSDRFSAERPKGSFSTLEIQRTEQGDSAMYLCASSLDLTASTDTQYFGPGTRLTVL.

V is TRBV28 and J is TRBJ2-3, with D possibly matching TRBD2 (6 bases). Per the germline V gene, CDR1 is MDHEN and CDR2 is SYDVKM. The ends were cut back, 5 bases at V and 0 bases at J, with 12 bases in the middle. The CDR3 has 15 residues. The CDR3 nucleotides read TGTGCCAGCAGTCCACCCGGGACTAGCACAGATACGCAGTATTTT. Protein: CASSPPGTSTDTQYF.